The rows below give T cell receptor beta chains drawn from one sample of a study of CD8 T cells in ankylosing spondylitis. TCRdb re-analysed the 5' RACE reads in MiXCR, keeping a single row per CDR3 protein. The profile covers under 7,500 distinct CDR3 sequences, with roughly 2.8% appearing a single time and 35% to 40% taken by the ten largest. The sample comprised blood, either unsorted or a sorted T cell fraction (not recorded which). The receptors were gathered from a female donor with ankylosing spondylitis or in good health (not recorded which). Both conserved end residues are part of each CDR3. The D gene is left open where the match is weak. Clone size is given for some rows only: seen once, a few or many times, or a class if the clone is expanded.

len,v_gene,abundance,d_gene,j_gene,CDR3nt,CDR3aa
14,TRBV9,many,-,TRBJ1-2,TGTGCCAGCAGCTCGCCGGGCCATCCCTATGGCTACACCTTC,CASSSPGHPYGYTF
15,TRBV24-1,many,TRBD1,TRBJ1-1,TGTGCCACCAGTGATTTCCCGACAGGGGACACTGAAGCTTTCTTT,CATSDFPTGDTEAFF
16,TRBV9,-,-,TRBJ2-1,TGTGCCAGCAGCGCAGGTAGTAGCAGCTTGTACAATGAGCAGCTCTTC,CASSAGSSSLYNEQLF
16,TRBV9,many,TRBD2,TRBJ2-1,TGTGCCAGCAGCGTCGCGGGACTAGCGGGAGACAATGAGCAGTTCTTC,CASSVAGLAGDNEQFF
15,TRBV9,many,-,TRBJ2-1,TGTGCCAGCAGCGTAGACGCGGTCCGCGACAATGAGCAGTTCTTC,CASSVDAVRDNEQFF
12,TRBV9,many,-,TRBJ2-7,TGTGCCAGCAGCGTAGCAGGGGACGAGCAGTACTTC,CASSVAGDEQYF
14,TRBV9,many,-,TRBJ2-7,TGTGCCAGCAGCGTAGCTGTCGACAGCCACGAGCAGTACTTC,CASSVAVDSHEQYF
12,TRBV9,medium-sized,-,TRBJ2-7,TGTGCCAGCAGCGTAGTCCAGGGCGAGCAGTACTTC,CASSVVQGEQYF
16,TRBV9,medium-sized,TRBD1,TRBJ2-7,TGTGCCAGCAGCGCCGCAAAGGGGGCGAGTAGCTACGAGCAGTACTTC,CASSAAKGASSYEQYF
15,TRBV9,medium-sized,-,TRBJ2-1,TGTGCCAGCAGCGTAGCGGGAGATTCCTACAATGAGCAGTTCTTC,CASSVAGDSYNEQFF
18,TRBV9,many,TRBD1,TRBJ1-2,TGTGCCAGCCATACAGGGGGCCTTACCAGGACGCTGAACTATGGCTACACCTTC,CASHTGGLTRTLNYGYTF
13,TRBV9,many,-,TRBJ1-2,TGTGCCAGCAGCCCAGGGGCTGGCTATGGCTACACCTTC,CASSPGAGYGYTF
12,TRBV9,many,-,TRBJ2-2,TGTGCCAGCAGCGTAGACTCCGGGGAGCTGTTTTTT,CASSVDSGELFF
14,TRBV9,many,TRBD2,TRBJ2-1,TGTGCCAGCTCAACTAGCGGGGGACTCGATGAGCAGTTCTTC,CASSTSGGLDEQFF
14,TRBV9,medium-sized,-,TRBJ2-2,TGTGCCAGCAGCGATACTGGGGACACCGGGGAGCTGTTTTTT,CASSDTGDTGELFF
17,TRBV9,many,-,TRBJ2-3,TGTGCCAGCAGCGACCCCAAGGGGAGGAGTGGCACAGATACGCAGTATTTT,CASSDPKGRSGTDTQYF
15,TRBV9,many,TRBD2,TRBJ2-1,TGTGCCAGCAGCGATTCGACGGGAGGGAAGAATGAGCAGTTCTTC,CASSDSTGGKNEQFF
15,TRBV9,many,TRBD2,TRBJ2-2,TGTGCCAGCAGCCTTAGCGGGGGTGGCACCGGGGAGCTGTTTTTT,CASSLSGGGTGELFF
16,TRBV9,many,TRBD1,TRBJ2-1,TGTGCCAGCAGCTCTCGGCGACAGGGATCCTACAATGAGCAGTTCTTC,CASSSRRQGSYNEQFF
17,TRBV9,many,-,TRBJ2-4,TGTGCCAGCAGCGTAGACCCCCTTGACAGTTTCAAAAACATTCAGTACTTC,CASSVDPLDSFKNIQYF
13,TRBV9,many,-,TRBJ2-1,TGTGCCAGCAGCGGAGGGGCGAACAATGAGCAGTTCTTC,CASSGGANNEQFF
12,TRBV9,many,-,TRBJ1-2,TGTGCCAGCAGCGGACAGGCCTATGGCTACACCTTC,CASSGQAYGYTF
16,TRBV9,many,-,TRBJ2-2,TGTGCCAGCAGCGTAGGAAACTCAATCACGGCCGGGGAGCTGTTTTTT,CASSVGNSITAGELFF
15,TRBV9,many,-,TRBJ2-1,TGTGCCAGCAGCGTAGGGTGGGGTTCGGGGAATGAGCAGTTCTTC,CASSVGWGSGNEQFF
14,TRBV9,many,-,TRBJ2-2,TGTGCCAGCAGCGTATGGGGGAACACCGGGGAGCTGTTTTTT,CASSVWGNTGELFF
15,TRBV9,many,-,TRBJ2-1,TGTGCCAGCAGCGTAGAGGGTGGCACCTACAATGAGCAGTTCTTC,CASSVEGGTYNEQFF
15,TRBV9,many,-,TRBJ2-7,TGTGCCAGCGGGGGGCCGACAGTACAGCTTGGAGAGCAGTACTTC,CASGGPTVQLGEQYF
16,TRBV9,many,-,TRBJ2-1,TGTGCCAGCAGCGTAGGGGTAAGCGGACCCTACAATGAGCAGTTCTTC,CASSVGVSGPYNEQFF
11,TRBV9,-,-,TRBJ2-2,TGTGCCAGCAGCTCGATCGGGGAGCTGTTTTTT,CASSSIGELFF
17,TRBV9,many,TRBD2,TRBJ2-2,TGTGCCAGCAGCGTAGCTCTCAGCGGGAGGGCCACCGGGGAGCTGTTTTTT,CASSVALSGRATGELFF
12,TRBV9,many,-,TRBJ1-1,TGTGCCAGCAACGTCCAGTCGGCTGAAGCTTTCTTT,CASNVQSAEAFF
15,TRBV6-5,many,TRBD2,TRBJ2-5,TGTGCCAGCAGTTCCCTAGCGGGAGGGCCGGAGACCCAGTACTTC,CASSSLAGGPETQYF
15,TRBV9,many,-,TRBJ1-6,TGTGCCAGCAGCGTCGACAGCCACTATAATTCACCCCTCCACTTT,CASSVDSHYNSPLHF
14,TRBV9,many,-,TRBJ2-1,TGTGCCAGCAGCGTAGGCTGGGGGAATAATGAGCAGTTCTTC,CASSVGWGNNEQFF
11,TRBV9,many,-,TRBJ2-5,TGTGCCAGCAGCCAGGGCGAGACCCAGTACTTC,CASSQGETQYF
13,TRBV9,many,TRBD2,TRBJ2-7,TGTGCCAGCAGCGCTAGCGGGAGCTACGAGCAGTACTTC,CASSASGSYEQYF
13,TRBV9,medium-sized,-,TRBJ2-2,TGTGCCAGCAGCGTTTTGGGAGGAGGGGAGCTGTTTTTT,CASSVLGGGELFF
13,TRBV9,many,-,TRBJ1-1,TGTGCCAGCAGCGTAGGGATGAACACTGAAGCTTTCTTT,CASSVGMNTEAFF
20,TRBV9,many,TRBD2,TRBJ2-1,TGTGCCAGCAATGAGGGATCCACCCTAGCGGGGACAAAGATCTACAATGAGCAGTTCTTC,CASNEGSTLAGTKIYNEQFF
18,TRBV9,many,TRBD2,TRBJ2-3,TGTGCCAGCAGCGGGGGACTAGCGGGAGGCCTTTCCGCAGATACGCAGTATTTT,CASSGGLAGGLSADTQYF
16,TRBV9,medium-sized,TRBD2,TRBJ2-4,TGTGCCAGCAGCGTAGCGGGGGGTTTAGCCAAAAACATTCAGTACTTC,CASSVAGGLAKNIQYF
13,TRBV9,medium-sized,-,TRBJ2-3,TGTGCCAGCAGCGTCTCGGGCACAGATACGCAGTATTTT,CASSVSGTDTQYF
15,TRBV9,many,TRBD2,TRBJ2-2,TGTGCCAGCAGCCAAGTAGCGGGGCCGAGCGGGGAGCTGTTTTTT,CASSQVAGPSGELFF
16,TRBV9,many,TRBD1,TRBJ2-3,TGTGCCAGCAGCGACCGCCGGGACAGGGTGGCAGATACGCAGTATTTT,CASSDRRDRVADTQYF
16,TRBV9,many,-,TRBJ2-7,TGTGCCAGCAGCGTCCTAGGGACCGGCGAGACCTACGAGCAGTACTTC,CASSVLGTGETYEQYF
15,TRBV9,many,-,TRBJ1-3,TGTGCCAGCAGCGTAGACCGTGGATCTGGAAACACCATATATTTT,CASSVDRGSGNTIYF